This T cell receptor beta chain was retrieved from a study of blood T cell repertoires in COVID-19. Whole-study context: PBMCs, B-cell-depleted T cells, or T cells provided the cDNA or gDNA that made up the material.

This clone was seen a few times. Germline-derived CDR1 and CDR2 are SGHTA and FQGNSA. The trim removed 3 bases at V and 1 base at J, leaving 1 base unmatched. The CDR3 is 14 amino acids. Original processing methods: Reference gene primer amplification in the assay estimated nucleated cell counts. Profiled with immunoSEQ multiplex PCR; TCRdb holds only in-frame clones, not every one. V, J and clone size were drawn from that table, and D and trimming were deduced from the DNA. Among fewer than 120,000 clones listed, around 90% were seen once. The sample taken for sequencing was peripheral blood. The clonotype was recovered from a human donor in a cohort sampled during active COVID-19. This chain connects TRBV7-2 to TRBJ2-5, with TRBD1 matching 8 bases. The CDR3 coding sequence is TGTGCCAGCAGCTTTGGACAGGGCCAAGAGACCCAGTACTTC. Protein product: CASSFGQGQETQYF.